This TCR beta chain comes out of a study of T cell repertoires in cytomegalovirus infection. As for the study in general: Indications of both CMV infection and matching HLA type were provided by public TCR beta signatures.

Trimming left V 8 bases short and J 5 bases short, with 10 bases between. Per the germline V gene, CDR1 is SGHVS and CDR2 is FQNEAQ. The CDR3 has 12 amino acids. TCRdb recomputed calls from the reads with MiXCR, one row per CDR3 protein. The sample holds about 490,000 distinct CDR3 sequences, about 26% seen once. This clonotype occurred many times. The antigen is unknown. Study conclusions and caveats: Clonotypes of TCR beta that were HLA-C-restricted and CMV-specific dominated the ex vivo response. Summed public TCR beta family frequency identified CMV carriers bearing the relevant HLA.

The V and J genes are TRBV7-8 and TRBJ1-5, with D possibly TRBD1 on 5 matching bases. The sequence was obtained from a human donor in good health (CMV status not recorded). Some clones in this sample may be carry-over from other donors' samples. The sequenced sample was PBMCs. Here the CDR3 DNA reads TGTGCCAGCGCAGGGCCCTATCAGCCCCAGCATTTT. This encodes CASAGPYQPQHF. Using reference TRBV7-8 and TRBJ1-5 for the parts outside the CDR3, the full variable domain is GAGVSQSPRYKVAKRGQDVALRCDPISGHVSLFWYQQALGQGPEFLTYFQNEAQLDKSGLPSDRFFAERPEGSVSTLKIQRTQQEDSAVYLCASAGPYQPQHFGDGTRLSIL.